The 10 T cell receptor beta chains listed next were all sequenced from one sample in a study of graft-versus-host responses after intestinal transplantation. The antigens these receptors bind are not known. The data were produced by immunoSEQ multiplex PCR, yet TCRdb's version contains in-frame clones alone and is incomplete. Of about 51,000 clones in the sample, 89% were seen once. Sequences were derived from unstimulated CD4+ T cells sorted from spleen or lymph node cells, sampled before transplant. Source of these receptors: a human donor who was the organ donor for an intestinal transplant.

The V gene is TRBV5-4, the J gene TRBJ1-3; a possible D gene is TRBD1 (6 bases). V shed 0 bases and J shed 0 bases, with 7 bases lying between them. This CDR3 is 15 amino acids long. CDR1 SGHNT and CDR2 YYREEE come from the germline V gene (reference sequence). In DNA form, the CDR3 reads TGTGCCAGCAGCTTGGTGACAGGCTCTGGAAACACCATATATTTT. As protein: CASSLVTGSGNTIYF. Filled out from reference TRBV5-4 and TRBJ1-3, the complete variable domain reads ETGVTQSPTHLIKTRGQQVTLRCSSQSGHNTVSWYQQALGQGPQFIFQYYREEENGRGNFPPRFSGLQFPNYSSELNVNALELDDSALYLCASSLVTGSGNTIYFGEGSWLTVV.

The rearrangement uses TRBV6-1 and TRBJ2-3; 8 bases agree with TRBD2. The CDR3 contains 14 residues. Germline V CDR1 and CDR2: MNHNS, SASEGT. V was clipped by 6 bases and J by 2 bases; unmatched bases: 4. For the CDR3, the DNA is TGTGCCAGCAGGCAAGCGGGAGCCACAGATACGCAGTATTTT. Amino acids: CASRQAGATDTQYF.

The rearrangement links TRBV29-1 to TRBJ2-5, with 9 bases lining up with TRBD1. V lost 3 bases and J lost 4; bases outside the gene matches: 12. In germline, CDR1 is SQVTM, CDR2 ANQGSEA. This CDR3 is 16 amino acids long. The CDR3 spells CSVDSPGQGRGETQYF. Here the CDR3 DNA reads TGCAGCGTTGACTCTCCGGGACAGGGTCGGGGAGAGACCCAGTACTTC.

This clone showed up just a few times. The chain couples TRBV18 to TRBJ2-7, with D maybe TRBD2 (6 bases). V lost 3 bases to trimming and J lost 3 bases, with 12 bases between them. CDR1 KGHSH and CDR2 LQKENI come from the germline V gene. This CDR3 comprises 14 residues. CDR3 DNA sequence: TGTGCCAGCTCACCGATGGGCGGGAACTACGAGCAGTACTTC. Its protein product is CASSPMGGNYEQYF.

V gene TRBV27 combines with J gene TRBJ2-7; the D is unclear. Trimming removed 6 bases at V and 6 bases at J, with 6 bases between. CDR1 is MNHEY and CDR2 is SMNVEV in the germline V gene (reference sequence). The CDR3 contains 10 residues. The CDR3 nucleotides are TGTGCCAGCAGAGCAGGCGAGCAGTACTTC. Its translation is CASRAGEQYF.

V gene TRBV28 combines with J gene TRBJ2-7; 7 bases are shared with TRBD1. Germline V gene lookup returns CDR1 MDHEN and CDR2 SYDVKM. This CDR3 is built from 13 residues. V was clipped by 4 bases and J by 4 bases; unmatched bases: 4. The DNA for the CDR3 is TGTGCCAGCAGTTCGACAGGGCTATACGAGCAGTACTTC. Amino acids: CASSSTGLYEQYF.

This clone was counted once. The V gene is TRBV7-8, the J gene TRBJ2-5; 7 bases agree with TRBD2. The CDR3 loop spans 16 amino acids. Trimming took 5 bases from V and 5 from J; bases not matched to a gene: 14. CDR1 is SGHVS, CDR2 FQNEAQ, per germline. CDR3 in DNA: TGTGCCAGCAGCATACCCGGGGGGTCGCCGGTGGAGACCCAGTACTTC. Amino acids: CASSIPGGSPVETQYF.

The sample holds one count of this clone. The chain links TRBV28 to TRBJ2-7; D might be TRBD2 (5 bases). The germline gives CDR1 MDHEN, CDR2 SYDVKM. This CDR3 contains 14 residues. Trimming took off 8 bases at V and 3 bases at J, with 17 bases between the two ends. The CDR3 nucleotides are TGTGCCAGCCTAGGAGCGGCTCCGAGCTACGAGCAGTACTTC. This codes for CASLGAAPSYEQYF.

J is TRBJ2-1 and V is TRBV6-1, with 9 nucleotides matching TRBD1. CDR3 size: 15 residues. CDR1 and CDR2 from the germline V gene are MNHNS and SASEGT. Trimming cost V 6 bases and J 6 bases; bases outside gene matches: 9. For the CDR3, the DNA is TGTGCCAGCAGCTTGCAGGGACAGGGCAGCAATGAGCAGTTCTTC. Translating gives CASSLQGQGSNEQFF.

V is TRBV6-6 and J is TRBJ1-2; a possible D gene is TRBD1 (6 bases). The V gene's germline CDR1 is MNHNY and CDR2 SVGAGI (reference sequence). The germline V and J ends were trimmed by 6 bases and 8 bases, with 19 bases remaining between them. CDR3 length: 14 amino acids. The CDR3 reads CASRISSAGEGYTF. CDR3 bases: TGTGCCAGCAGGATATCCTCCGCAGGGGAAGGCTACACCTTC.